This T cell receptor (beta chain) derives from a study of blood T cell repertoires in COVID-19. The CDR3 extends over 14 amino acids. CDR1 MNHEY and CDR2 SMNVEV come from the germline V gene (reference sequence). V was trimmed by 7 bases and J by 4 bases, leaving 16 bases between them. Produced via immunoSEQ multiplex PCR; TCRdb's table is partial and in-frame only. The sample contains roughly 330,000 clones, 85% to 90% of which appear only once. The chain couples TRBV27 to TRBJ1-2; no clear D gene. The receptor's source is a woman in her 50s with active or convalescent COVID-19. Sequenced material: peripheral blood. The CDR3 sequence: CASTRGVAGYGYTF. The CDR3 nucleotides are TGTGCCAGCACGCGAGGCGTGGCGGGCTATGGCTACACCTTC.